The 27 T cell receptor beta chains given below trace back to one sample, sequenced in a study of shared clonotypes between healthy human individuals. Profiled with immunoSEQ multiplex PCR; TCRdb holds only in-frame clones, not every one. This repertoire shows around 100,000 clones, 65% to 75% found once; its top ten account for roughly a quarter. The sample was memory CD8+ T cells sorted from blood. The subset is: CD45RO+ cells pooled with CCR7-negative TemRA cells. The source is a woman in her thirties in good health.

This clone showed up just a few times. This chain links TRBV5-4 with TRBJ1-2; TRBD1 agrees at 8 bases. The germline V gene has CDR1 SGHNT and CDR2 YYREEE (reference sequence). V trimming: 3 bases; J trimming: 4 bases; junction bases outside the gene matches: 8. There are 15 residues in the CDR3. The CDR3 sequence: CASSSRGQDLYGYTF. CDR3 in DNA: TGTGCCAGCAGCTCCCGGGGACAGGACCTCTATGGCTACACCTTC. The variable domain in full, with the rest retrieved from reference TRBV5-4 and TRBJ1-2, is ETGVTQSPTHLIKTRGQQVTLRCSSQSGHNTVSWYQQALGQGPQFIFQYYREEENGRGNFPPRFSGLQFPNYSSELNVNALELDDSALYLCASSSRGQDLYGYTFGSGTRLTVV.

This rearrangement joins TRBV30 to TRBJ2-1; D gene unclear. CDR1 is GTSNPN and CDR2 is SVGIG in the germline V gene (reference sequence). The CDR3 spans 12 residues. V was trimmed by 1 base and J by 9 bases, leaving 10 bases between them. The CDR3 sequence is CAWSDTGGEQFF. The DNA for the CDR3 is TGTGCCTGGAGTGACACGGGTGGTGAGCAGTTCTTC.

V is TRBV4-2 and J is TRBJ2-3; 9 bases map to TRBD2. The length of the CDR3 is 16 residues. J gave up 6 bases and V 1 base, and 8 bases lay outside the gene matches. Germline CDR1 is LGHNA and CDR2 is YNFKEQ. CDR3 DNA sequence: TGTGCCAGCAGCCAAGTTGCGGGAGGGCCCGAGGATACGCAGTATTTT. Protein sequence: CASSQVAGGPEDTQYF.

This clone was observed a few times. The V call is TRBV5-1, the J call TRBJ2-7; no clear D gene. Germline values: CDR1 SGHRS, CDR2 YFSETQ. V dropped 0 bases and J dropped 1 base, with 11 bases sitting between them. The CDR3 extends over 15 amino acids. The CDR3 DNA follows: TGCGCCAGCAGCTTGGCTTTTGGGAAGTCCTACGAGCAGTACTTC. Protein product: CASSLAFGKSYEQYF.

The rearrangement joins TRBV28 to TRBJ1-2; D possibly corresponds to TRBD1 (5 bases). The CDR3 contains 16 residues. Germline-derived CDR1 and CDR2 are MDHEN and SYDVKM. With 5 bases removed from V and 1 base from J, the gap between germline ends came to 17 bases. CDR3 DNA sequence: TGTGCCAGCAGTCCACTGACAGCCGAGAGTAACTATGGCTACACCTTC. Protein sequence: CASSPLTAESNYGYTF.

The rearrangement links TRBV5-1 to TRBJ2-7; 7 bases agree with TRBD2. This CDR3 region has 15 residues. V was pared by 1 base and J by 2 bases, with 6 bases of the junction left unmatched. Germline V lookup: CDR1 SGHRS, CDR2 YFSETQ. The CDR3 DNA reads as TGCGCCAGCAGCTTGTGGGTGGGAGGGCCCTACGAGCAGTACTTC. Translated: CASSLWVGGPYEQYF.

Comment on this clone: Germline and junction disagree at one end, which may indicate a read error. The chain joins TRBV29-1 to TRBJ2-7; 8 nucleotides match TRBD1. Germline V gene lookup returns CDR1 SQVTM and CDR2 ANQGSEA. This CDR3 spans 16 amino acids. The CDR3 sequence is CSVEDSTGEFGWEQYF. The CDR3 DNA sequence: TGCAGCGTGGAAGATTCGACAGGGGAATTCGGATGGGAGCAGTACTTC.

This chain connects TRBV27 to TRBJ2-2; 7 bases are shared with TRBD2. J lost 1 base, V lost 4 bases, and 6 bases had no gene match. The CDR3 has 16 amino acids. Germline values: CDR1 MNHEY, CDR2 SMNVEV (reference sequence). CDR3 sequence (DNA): TGTGCCAGCAGTTCGCTCGGGACTAAGAACACCGGGGAGCTGTTTTTT. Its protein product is CASSSLGTKNTGELFF.

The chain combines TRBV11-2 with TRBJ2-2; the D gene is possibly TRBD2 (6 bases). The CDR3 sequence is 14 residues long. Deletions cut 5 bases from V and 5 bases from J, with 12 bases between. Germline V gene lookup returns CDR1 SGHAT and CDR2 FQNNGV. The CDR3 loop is CASSLQGGTGELFF. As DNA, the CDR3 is TGTGCCAGCAGCCTCCAGGGAGGAACCGGGGAGCTGTTTTTT.

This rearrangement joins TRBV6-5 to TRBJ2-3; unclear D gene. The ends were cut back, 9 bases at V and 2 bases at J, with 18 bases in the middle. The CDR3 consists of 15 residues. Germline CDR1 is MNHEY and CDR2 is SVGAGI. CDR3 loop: CASRRSVGATDTQYF. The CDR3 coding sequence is TGTGCCAGTCGCCGATCGGTTGGCGCCACAGATACGCAGTATTTT.

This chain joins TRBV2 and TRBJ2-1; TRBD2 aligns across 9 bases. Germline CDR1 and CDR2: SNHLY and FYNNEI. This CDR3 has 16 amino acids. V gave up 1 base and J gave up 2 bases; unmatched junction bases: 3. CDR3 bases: TGTGCCAGCAGTGAAGGGCGGGAGGGCCCCTACAATGAGCAGTTCTTC. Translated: CASSEGREGPYNEQFF.

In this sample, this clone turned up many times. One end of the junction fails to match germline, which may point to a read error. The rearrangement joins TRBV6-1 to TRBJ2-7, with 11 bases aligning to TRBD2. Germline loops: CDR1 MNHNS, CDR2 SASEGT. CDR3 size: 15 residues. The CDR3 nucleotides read TGTGCCAGCAGTGGGACTAGCGGGTCCTCCCACGAGCAGTACTTC. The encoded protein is CASSGTSGSSHEQYF.

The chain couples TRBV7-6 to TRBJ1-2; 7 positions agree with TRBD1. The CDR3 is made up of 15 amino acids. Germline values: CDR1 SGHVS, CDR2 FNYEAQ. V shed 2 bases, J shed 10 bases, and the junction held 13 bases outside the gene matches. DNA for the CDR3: TGTGCCAGCAGCTTACGGCCCGAGACAGGGAGAGTCTACACCTTC. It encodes CASSLRPETGRVYTF.

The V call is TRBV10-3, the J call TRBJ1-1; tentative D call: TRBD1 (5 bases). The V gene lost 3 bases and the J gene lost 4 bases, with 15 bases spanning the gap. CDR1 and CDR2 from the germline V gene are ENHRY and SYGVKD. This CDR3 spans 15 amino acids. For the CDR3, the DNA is TGTGCCATCAGTGACAAAAGGGGTAATACCACTGAAGCTTTCTTT. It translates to CAISDKRGNTTEAFF.

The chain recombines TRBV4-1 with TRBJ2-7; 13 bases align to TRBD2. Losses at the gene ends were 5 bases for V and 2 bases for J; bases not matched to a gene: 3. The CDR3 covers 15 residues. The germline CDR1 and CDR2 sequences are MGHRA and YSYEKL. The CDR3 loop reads CASSAGTSGTYEQYF. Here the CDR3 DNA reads TGCGCCAGCAGCGCCGGGACTAGCGGGACCTACGAGCAGTACTTC.

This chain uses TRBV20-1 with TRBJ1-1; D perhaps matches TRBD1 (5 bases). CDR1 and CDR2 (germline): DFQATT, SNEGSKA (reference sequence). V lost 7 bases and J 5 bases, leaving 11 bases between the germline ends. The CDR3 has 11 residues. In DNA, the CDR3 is TGCAGTGTCAGGGTGCGGACTGAAGCTTTCTTT. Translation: CSVRVRTEAFF.

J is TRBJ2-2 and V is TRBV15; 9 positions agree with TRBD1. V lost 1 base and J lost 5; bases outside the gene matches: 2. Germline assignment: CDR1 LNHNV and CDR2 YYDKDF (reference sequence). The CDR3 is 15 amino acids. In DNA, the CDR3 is TGTGCCACCAGCAGAGGACAGGGGGATACCGGGGAGCTGTTTTTT. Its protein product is CATSRGQGDTGELFF.

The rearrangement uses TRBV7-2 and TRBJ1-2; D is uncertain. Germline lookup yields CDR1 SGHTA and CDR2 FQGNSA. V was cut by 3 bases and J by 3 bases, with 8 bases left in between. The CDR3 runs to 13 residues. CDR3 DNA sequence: TGTGCCAGCAGCTTGCAGGAAGACTATGGCTACACCTTC. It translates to CASSLQEDYGYTF.

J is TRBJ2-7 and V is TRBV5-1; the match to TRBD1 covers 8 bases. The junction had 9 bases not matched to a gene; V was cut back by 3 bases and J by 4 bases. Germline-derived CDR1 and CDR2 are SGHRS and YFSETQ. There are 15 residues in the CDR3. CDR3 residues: CASSSGQGSDYEQYF. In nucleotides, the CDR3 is TGCGCCAGCAGCTCAGGACAGGGCTCAGATTACGAGCAGTACTTC. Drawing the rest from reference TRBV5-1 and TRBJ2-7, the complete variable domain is KAGVTQTPRYLIKTRGQQVTLSCSPISGHRSVSWYQQTPGQGLQFLFEYFSETQRNKGNFPGRFSGRQFSNSRSEMNVSTLELGDSALYLCASSSGQGSDYEQYFGPGTRLTVT.

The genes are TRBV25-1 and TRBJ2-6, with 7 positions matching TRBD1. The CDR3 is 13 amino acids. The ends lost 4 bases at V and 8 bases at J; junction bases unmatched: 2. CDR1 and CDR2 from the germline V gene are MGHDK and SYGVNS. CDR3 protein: CASSVTGPNVLTF. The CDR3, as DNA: TGTGCCAGCAGTGTGACAGGGCCCAACGTCCTGACTTTC.

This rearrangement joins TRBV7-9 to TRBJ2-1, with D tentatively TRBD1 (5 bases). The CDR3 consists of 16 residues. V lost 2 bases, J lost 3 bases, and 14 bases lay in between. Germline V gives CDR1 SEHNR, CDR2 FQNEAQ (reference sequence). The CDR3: CASSLSVGHDYNEQFF. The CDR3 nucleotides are TGTGCCAGCAGCTTAAGTGTAGGACACGACTACAATGAGCAGTTCTTC.

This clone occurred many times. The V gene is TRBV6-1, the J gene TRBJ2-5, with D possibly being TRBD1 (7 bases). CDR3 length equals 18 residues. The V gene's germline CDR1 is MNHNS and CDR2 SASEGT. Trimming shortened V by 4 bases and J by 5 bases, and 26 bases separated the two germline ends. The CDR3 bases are TGTGCCAGCAGTGTCTACTACAGGGGAGGACCTTCTTCGGAGACCCAGTACTTC. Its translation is CASSVYYRGGPSSETQYF.

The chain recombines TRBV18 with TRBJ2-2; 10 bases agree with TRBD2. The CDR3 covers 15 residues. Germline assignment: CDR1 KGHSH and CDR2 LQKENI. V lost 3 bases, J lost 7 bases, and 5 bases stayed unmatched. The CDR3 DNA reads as TGTGCCAGCTCACCCCGAGGACTAGCGGACGGGGAGCTGTTTTTT. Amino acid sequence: CASSPRGLADGELFF.

This CDR3 reads CASSAHRETNQPQHF. The CDR3, as DNA: TGTGCCAGTAGTGCCCACAGAGAAACCAATCAGCCCCAGCATTTT. This sequence joins TRBV19 and TRBJ1-5; D is uncertain. Between the trimmed V and J ends, which lost 5 bases and 3 bases, there was a span of 14 bases. The CDR3 runs to 15 residues. The V gene's germline CDR1 is LNHDA and CDR2 SQIVND (reference sequence).

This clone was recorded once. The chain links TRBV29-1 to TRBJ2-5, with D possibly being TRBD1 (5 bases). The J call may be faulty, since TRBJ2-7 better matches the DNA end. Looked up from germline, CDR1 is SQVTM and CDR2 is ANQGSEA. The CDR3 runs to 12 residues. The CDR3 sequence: CSVSGQSYEQYF. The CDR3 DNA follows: TGCAGCGTGTCAGGGCAGTCCTACGAGCAGTACTTC.

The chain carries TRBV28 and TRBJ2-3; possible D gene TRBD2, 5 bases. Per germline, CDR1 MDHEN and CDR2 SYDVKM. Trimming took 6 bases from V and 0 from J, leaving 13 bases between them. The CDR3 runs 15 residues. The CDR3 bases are TGTGCCAGCAGGACGATCCGGGAAAGCACAGATACGCAGTATTTT. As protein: CASRTIRESTDTQYF. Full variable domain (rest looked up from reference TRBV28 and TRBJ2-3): DVKVTQSSRYLVKRTGEKVFLECVQDMDHENMFWYRQDPGLGLRLIYFSYDVKMKEKGDIPEGYSVSREKKERFSLILESASTNQTSMYLCASRTIRESTDTQYFGPGTRLTVL.

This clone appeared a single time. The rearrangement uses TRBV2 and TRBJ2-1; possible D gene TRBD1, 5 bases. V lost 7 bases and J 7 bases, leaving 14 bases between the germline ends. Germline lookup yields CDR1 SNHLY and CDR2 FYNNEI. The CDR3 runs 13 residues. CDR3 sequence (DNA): TGTGCCAGCAAGTTAGGGGATCGGAATGAGCAGTTCTTC. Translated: CASKLGDRNEQFF.